What follows are 5 T cell receptor beta chains derived from one specimen sequenced in a study of CD4 T cells in relation to SARS-CoV-2 and coronaviruses. Sequenced by immunoSEQ multiplex PCR; TCRdb stores in-frame clones only, minus some. The repertoire holds tens of thousands of clones, with roughly 88% as singletons. Sequencing was carried out using memory CD4+ T cells from PBMCs. These receptors were taken from an adult with COVID-19.

The J gene is TRBJ1-2, the V gene TRBV7-2; 9 bases match TRBD1. Germline V gene lookup returns CDR1 SGHTA and CDR2 FQGNSA. This CDR3 has 17 amino acids. Trimming removed 3 bases from V and 8 bases from J; junction bases left unmatched: 16. The CDR3 here is CASSFTSTGQGLGGYTF. CDR3 nucleotide sequence: TGTGCCAGCAGCTTTACTTCAACGGGACAGGGCCTCGGGGGCTACACCTTC.

The V gene is TRBV10-2, the J gene TRBJ2-7; tentative D call: TRBD1 (6 bases). The germline CDR1 and CDR2 sequences are WSHSY and SAAADI. V lost 7 bases and J lost 9, with 19 bases in between. This CDR3 spans 13 amino acids. CDR3 amino acids: CASTSNRDSGQYF. The CDR3, as DNA: TGCGCCAGCACTTCCAACAGGGATTCGGGGCAGTACTTC.

This chain joins TRBV28 and TRBJ2-4; a possible D gene is TRBD2 (5 bases). Trimming removed 3 bases from V and 0 bases from J, with 9 bases in between. Germline CDR1 is MDHEN and CDR2 is SYDVKM. CDR3 length equals 15 residues. DNA for the CDR3: TGTGCCAGCAGTTTGAACGGACTAGCCAAAAACATTCAGTACTTC. It is translated as CASSLNGLAKNIQYF.

The chain couples TRBV11-2 to TRBJ1-6; D is unresolved. The CDR3 extends over 13 amino acids. CDR1 SGHAT and CDR2 FQNNGV come from the germline V gene. The germline V and J ends were trimmed by 1 base and 10 bases, with 8 bases remaining between them. The CDR3 bases are TGTGCCAGCAGCTTAGGAGGGATGTCACCCCTCCACTTT. Translating it yields CASSLGGMSPLHF.

The J gene is TRBJ2-5, the V gene TRBV28, with unresolved D. V was trimmed by 5 bases and J by 5 bases, leaving 15 bases between them. The CDR3 length is 14 residues. CDR1 and CDR2 from the germline V gene are MDHEN and SYDVKM. CDR3 DNA: TGTGCCAGCAGTGCCTTTTCGCTGGTGGAGACCCAGTACTTC. This encodes CASSAFSLVETQYF.